These 30 T cell receptor beta chains were sequenced from one sample in a study of tumor-infiltrating lymphocytes in primary liver carcinoma. The template, roughly 0.45 ug total RNA, yielded TCR beta cDNA made with a constant-region primer. Researchers made the TCR beta libraries by running three nested multiplex PCR rounds with slightly modified ARM-PCR. A C-beta reverse primer was combined with TRBV1-TRBV30 forward primers in the first two PCR rounds, and each round had 9 to 10 cycles. TCRdb reprocessed the multiplex PCR reads with MiXCR, giving one entry per CDR3 protein. The repertoire holds roughly 78,000 distinct CDR3 sequences, with over 55% as singletons. Taking about 18-31 mg of unsorted bulk tissue, the authors co-extracted RNA and DNA. Input material: liver tumor tissue from sampling region 4. Regarding subset: tumor region T4, right-lateral pole. These receptor sequences come from a woman in her sixties with primary liver carcinoma and hepatitis B virus infection.

Concerning this clonotype itself: The junction and the germline gene differ at one end; a read error may be behind it. V gene TRBV11-2 combines with J gene TRBJ1-2, with no clear D. Germline CDR1 reads SGHAT; CDR2 reads FQNNGV. This CDR3 has 13 residues. The chain's CDR3 is CASSLERNNGYTF. The CDR3 DNA follows: TGTGCCAGCAGCTTGGAGAGGAACAATGGCTACACGTTC.

With respect to this clonotype: Its ends do not fully match the called genes, so a read error is possible. The genes are TRBV29-1 and TRBJ2-7, with D possibly matching TRBD1 (6 bases). This CDR3 has 13 amino acids. Looked up from germline, CDR1 is SQVTM and CDR2 is ANQGSEA. The CDR3 loop reads CSATTGYPYEQYF. The CDR3 DNA sequence: TGCAGCGCCACCACAGGGTACCCCTATGAGCAGTACTTC.

Comment on this clonotype: Germline is not matched at one junction end, which may reflect a read error. The J gene is TRBJ2-7, the V gene TRBV6-5; 9 nucleotides agree with TRBD2. CDR3 length: 15 residues. Germline assignment: CDR1 MNHEY and CDR2 SVGAGI. CDR3: CANSTAAGGYYEQYF. The CDR3 DNA is TGTGCCAACAGTACGGCGGCGGGAGGGTACTACGAGCAGTACTTC.

V and J are TRBV6-5 and TRBJ1-4; 7 bases agree with TRBD1. The CDR3 extends over 14 amino acids. V was pared by 6 bases and J by 4 bases, with 5 bases of the junction left unmatched. Germline V gives CDR1 MNHEY, CDR2 SVGAGI. CDR3 sequence reads: CASSTDRCNEKLFF. The CDR3 bases are TGTGCCAGCAGCACGGACAGGTGTAATGAAAAACTGTTTTTT.

Note on this clonotype: Germline is not matched at one junction end, which may reflect a read error. The chain is built from TRBV28 and TRBJ1-2, with a tentative D call TRBD1 (5 bases). This CDR3 is 16 amino acids long. Germline V gives CDR1 MDHEN, CDR2 SYDVKM. This CDR3 is CANSYRRGINLGGYTF. CDR3 DNA sequence: TGTGCCAACAGTTACAGACGGGGGATCAACCTAGGCGGCTACACCTTC.

In its sample, this clonotype was seen a few times. One junction end disagrees with the germline gene, perhaps due to a read error. The V gene is TRBV6-6, the J gene TRBJ1-2, with TRBD1 identical over 8 bases. CDR1 and CDR2 from the germline V gene are MNHNY and SVGAGI (reference sequence). The CDR3 is 15 amino acids. In DNA form, the CDR3 reads TGCGCCAGCAGTTTGCGGACAGGGTCTAACTATGGCTACACCTTC. Translation: CASSLRTGSNYGYTF.

This clonotype was recorded a few times. A much larger clone lies one base from this, so it may be a read error. The CDR3 loop reads CASSSGTGEALRNSPLHF. Here the CDR3 DNA reads TGTGCCAGCAGTTCCGGGACAGGGGAGGCCCTTAGGAATTCACCCCTCCACTTT. The chain recombines TRBV7-8 with TRBJ1-6, with 10 nucleotides matching TRBD1. Germline CDR1 is SGHVS and CDR2 is FQNEAQ. CDR3 size: 18 residues. J was trimmed by 7 bases and V by 6 bases; bases with no gene match: 15. Looking up the rest from reference TRBV7-8 and TRBJ1-6 gives the full variable domain: GAGVSQSPRYKVAKRGQDVALRCDPISGHVSLFWYQQALGQGPEFLTYFQNEAQLDKSGLPSDRFFAERPEGSVSTLKIQRTQQEDSAVYLCASSSGTGEALRNSPLHFGNGTRLTVT.

The V call is TRBV12-3 or TRBV12-4, the J call TRBJ1-2; the D is unclear. This CDR3 is built from 10 residues. V lost 6 bases and J lost 10, with 9 bases in between. This CDR3 reads CASRPSDYTF. The DNA of the CDR3 is TGTGCCAGCAGACCGTCTGACTACACCTTC.

This chain joins TRBV5-1 and TRBJ2-7; D not resolved. The germline CDR1 and CDR2 sequences are SGHRS and YFSETQ. This CDR3 is built from 12 residues. Trimming cost V 1 base and J 4 bases, with 6 bases left between them. The CDR3 nucleotides read TGCGCCAGCAGCTTGAGGCGATACGAGCAGTACTTC. Translating gives CASSLRRYEQYF.

By sample fraction, this clonotype is medium-sized. This chain joins TRBV6-5 and TRBJ2-3, with TRBD2 matching 9 bases. The CDR3 covers 14 residues. Germline CDR1 reads MNHEY; CDR2 reads SVGAGI. V gave up 10 bases and J gave up 2 bases; unmatched junction bases: 7. This chain's CDR3 is CATGASGATDTQYF. The CDR3 nucleotides are TGTGCCACTGGAGCTAGCGGGGCCACAGATACGCAGTATTTT.

This clonotype has just one count. The CDR3 does not end in the conserved phenylalanine or tryptophan, so this is likely a read error. The chain has TRBV11-3 and TRBJ2-1, with D maybe TRBD2 (6 bases). The CDR3 covers 13 residues. Germline lookup yields CDR1 SGHNT and CDR2 YENEEA. The CDR3 region has the DNA TGTGCCTGCAGTGCCGGGGGCTACAATGAGCAGTTCATT. This codes for CACSAGGYNEQFI.

A word on this clonotype: This could be a read error, since a much larger clone is one nucleotide away. This chain joins TRBV24-1 and TRBJ2-3; the D gene is possibly TRBD1 (7 bases). V was trimmed by 0 bases and J by 1 base, leaving 16 bases between them. Germline CDR1 is KGHDR and CDR2 is SFDVKD. This CDR3 spans 18 amino acids. As DNA, the CDR3 is TGTGCCACCAGTGATTTGCAGGGGGGAAGAGCATGCACAGATACGCAGTATTTT. As protein: CATSDLQGGRACTDTQYF.

The rearrangement uses TRBV7-2 and TRBJ2-5; no definite D call. The CDR3 has 14 residues. V lost 3 bases and J 2 bases, leaving 10 bases between the germline ends. Germline loops: CDR1 SGHTA, CDR2 FQGNSA. DNA of the CDR3: TGTGCCAGCAGCTTGTCGAGAGGTCAAGAGACCCAGTACTTC. This codes for CASSLSRGQETQYF.

About this clonotype itself: This may stem from a read error, because a much larger clone lies one nucleotide away. The chain is built from TRBV5-1 and TRBJ2-5; 9 bases are a match to TRBD2. CDR1 is SGHRS and CDR2 is YFSETQ in the germline V gene. The V and J ends lost 4 bases and 2 bases, in that order; junction bases with no gene match: 15. This CDR3 spans 18 amino acids. The CDR3 here is CASSVGLAGRAVQETQYF. The DNA of the CDR3 is TGCGCCAGCAGCGTGGGGCTAGCGGGAAGGGCGGTACAAGAGACCCAGTACTTC.

On this clonotype: Given the absence of the conserved phenylalanine or tryptophan at the CDR3 end, a read error is likely. It is unclear where the CDR3 begins or ends on the DNA, so no DNA is shown, and the CDR3 is as TCRdb lists it. The V and J genes are TRBV11-1 and TRBJ2-7. Counting both end residues, the CDR3 totals 13 amino acids. From germline, CDR1 is SGHAT and CDR2 FQDESV (reference sequence). The CDR3: CGGSLRRSYERYY.

The sample holds one count of this clonotype. Its ends do not fully match the called genes, so a read error is possible. V is TRBV4-1 and J is TRBJ2-7; D might be TRBD2 (6 bases). This CDR3 spans 13 amino acids. CDR1 is MGHRA and CDR2 is YSYEKL in the germline V gene. The CDR3 sequence: CASSNRDSYEQHF. In DNA, the CDR3 is TGCGCCAGCAGCAACCGGGACTCCTACGAGCAACACTTC.

The chain employs TRBV29-1 and TRBJ2-1, with 12 bases that match TRBD1. The CDR3 extends over 16 amino acids. Germline loops: CDR1 SQVTM, CDR2 ANQGSEA. Trimming cost V 7 bases and J 12 bases; bases outside gene matches: 19. CDR3 in DNA: TGCAGCGCCTCGGGACAGGGGGCAGGAATCACAAAAGGGCAGTTCTTC. Its protein product is CSASGQGAGITKGQFF.

This clonotype is a singleton in its sample. It may be a read error: a sequence one base away is much more abundant. The genes are TRBV9 and TRBJ2-1, with D perhaps TRBD2 (6 bases). Germline V gene data show CDR1 as SGDLS and CDR2 as YYNGEE. The ends were cut back, 2 bases at V and 6 bases at J, with 15 bases in the middle. The CDR3 consists of 15 residues. The CDR3 DNA reads TGTGCCAGCAGCGTGACTAGTGAGCTTGGCAATGAGCAGTTCTTC. It translates to CASSVTSELGNEQFF.

The rearrangement joins TRBV11-3 to TRBJ1-1; possible D gene TRBD1, 5 bases. V gave up 1 base and J gave up 1 base, with 13 bases separating them. The CDR3 covers 16 residues. Looked up from germline, CDR1 is SGHNT and CDR2 is YENEEA. CDR3 in amino acids: CASSLAGGYRNTEAFF. The CDR3 nucleotides are TGTGCCAGCAGCTTAGCCGGGGGATATCGGAACACTGAAGCTTTCTTT.

This chain connects TRBV6-6 to TRBJ2-5; D remains unclear. This CDR3 comprises 14 residues. The V and J ends lost 10 bases and 4 bases respectively, with 19 bases between them. Per the germline V gene, CDR1 is MNHNY and CDR2 is SVGAGI (reference sequence). The CDR3 DNA reads TGTGCCAACACCGCCAGTGAAGCTAGAGAGACCCAGTACTTC. Its protein product is CANTASEARETQYF.

The V and J genes are TRBV11-2 and TRBJ2-1; tentative D call: TRBD1 (5 bases). With 0 bases removed from V and 9 bases from J, the gap between germline ends came to 15 bases. The CDR3 length is 15 residues. From germline, CDR1 is SGHAT and CDR2 FQNNGV. CDR3 bases: TGTGCCAGCAGCTTAGATGGGGCTCCGAGTGTTGAGCAGTTCTTC. Translating gives CASSLDGAPSVEQFF.

As concerns this clonotype: A much larger clone differs by one base, so this may be a read error. The chain is built from TRBV28 and TRBJ2-1; the match to TRBD1 covers 7 bases. The length of the CDR3 is 15 residues. Germline assignment: CDR1 MDHEN and CDR2 SYDVKM. The DNA for the CDR3 is TGTGTCAGCAGCAGAGGGGGCTCGACATCCTATGAGCAGTTCTTC. It yields the protein CVSSRGGSTSYEQFF.

This clonotype was seen a handful of times. Being one base from a much bigger clone, this may be a read error. The genes are TRBV7-9 and TRBJ2-3; D possibly corresponds to TRBD1 (5 bases). With 0 bases removed from V and 0 bases from J, the gap between germline ends came to 7 bases. The CDR3 spans 15 residues. CDR1 and CDR2 from the germline V gene are SEHNR and FQNEAQ (reference sequence). The CDR3 is CASSLAGPSTDTQYF. In DNA, the CDR3 is TGTGCCAGCAGCTTAGCGGGGCCTAGCACAGATACGCAGTATTTT. Full variable domain (remainder filled in from reference TRBV7-9 and TRBJ2-3): DTGVSQNPRHKITKRGQNVTFRCDPISEHNRLYWYRQTLGQGPEFLTYFQNEAQLEKSRLLSDRFSAERPKGSFSTLEIQRTEQGDSAMYLCASSLAGPSTDTQYFGPGTRLTVL.

As concerns this clonotype: A junction end diverges from the germline sequence, so it may reflect a read error. The rearrangement uses TRBV11-3 and TRBJ2-7; TRBD1 matches at 12 bases. The CDR3 consists of 15 residues. Germline-derived CDR1 and CDR2 are SGHNT and YENEEA. The chain's CDR3 is CTNSPGTGGNYEQYF. The DNA of the CDR3 is TGTACCAACAGCCCCGGGACAGGGGGCAACTACGAGCAATACTTC.

The gene calls are TRBV29-1 and TRBJ1-4, with 7 bases identical to TRBD1. Germline V gives CDR1 SQVTM, CDR2 ANQGSEA. With 7 bases clipped from V and 4 bases from J, the junction kept 6 bases outside the gene matches. The CDR3 is made up of 13 amino acids. DNA for the CDR3: TGCAGCGATATGACAGGGAGTAATGAAAAACTGTTTTTT. Residues: CSDMTGSNEKLFF.

This clonotype turned up a few times. A read error may explain this, as a much larger clone is one base away. The CDR3 end shows no conserved phenylalanine or tryptophan, and so a read error is likely. Written as DNA, the CDR3 is TGCGCCAGCAGCCAAGTCCTAGGACTAGCGGGAGGGAGGGCAGATACGCAGTATATT. Amino acids: CASSQVLGLAGGRADTQYI. The genes are TRBV4-1 and TRBJ2-3; TRBD2 matches at 15 bases. The length of the CDR3 is 19 residues. Per the germline V gene, CDR1 is MGHRA and CDR2 is YSYEKL. Germline trimming cut 1 base from V and 4 bases from J; bases unmatched to any gene: 9.

The chain uses TRBV6-5 and TRBJ2-7; D possibly matches TRBD1 or TRBD2 (5 bases each). Germline-derived CDR1 and CDR2 are MNHEY and SVGAGI. Trimming cost V 6 bases and J 3 bases, with 18 bases left between them. This CDR3 has 15 amino acids. CDR3 nucleotide sequence: TGTGCCAGCAGATCTTCCGGGACCCAGATCTACGAGCAGTACTTC. Translated, it gives CASRSSGTQIYEQYF.

V and J are TRBV5-4 and TRBJ2-7, with D possibly being TRBD2 (5 bases). V shed 7 bases and J shed 4 bases, with 18 bases lying between them. From germline, CDR1 is SGHNT and CDR2 YYREEE (reference sequence). There are 14 residues in the CDR3. The CDR3 loop reads CASCPGRGWYEQYF. DNA of the CDR3: TGTGCCAGCTGCCCGGGTCGGGGATGGTACGAGCAGTACTTC.

As concerns this clonotype: Germline and junction disagree at one end, which may indicate a read error. The chain employs TRBV29-1 and TRBJ2-3; D gene ambiguous. The CDR3 has 13 residues. Germline V gives CDR1 SQVTM, CDR2 ANQGSEA. CDR3 residues: CRVESSSADTQYF. The CDR3 DNA sequence: TGCAGGGTTGAGAGTTCGAGCGCAGATACACAGTATTTT.

A word on this clonotype: The conserved final phenylalanine or tryptophan is absent from the CDR3, which likely points to a read error. The chain links TRBV28 to TRBJ1-1, with D perhaps TRBD1 (5 bases). This CDR3 is built from 13 residues. Germline CDR1 MDHEN, CDR2 SYDVKM. This chain's CDR3 is CVTLTVMNTEAFL. CDR3 nucleotide sequence: TGTGTCACCTTGACAGTCATGAACACTGAAGCTTTCCTT.